One and the same sample provided the 32 T cell receptor beta chains below, sequenced in a study of T cell responses to AZD1222 COVID-19 vaccine. Sequenced by immunoSEQ multiplex PCR; TCRdb stores in-frame clones only, minus some. The sample consists of around 79,000 clones, 70% to 90% of them appearing once. The material sequenced was peripheral blood, taken on day 0 of AZD1222 vaccination. These receptor sequences come from an adult in good health.

This rearrangement joins TRBV5-6 to TRBJ2-7; D unclear. The length of the CDR3 is 13 residues. With 0 bases removed from V and 5 bases from J, the gap between germline ends came to 9 bases. Germline V gene data show CDR1 as SGHDT and CDR2 as YYEEEE. The CDR3 spells CASSLGGGDEQYF. CDR3 nucleotide sequence: TGTGCCAGCAGCTTGGGAGGTGGGGACGAGCAGTACTTC.

The chain is built from TRBV5-6 and TRBJ2-2; D is possibly TRBD1 (5 bases). Trimming cost V 0 bases and J 9 bases, with 18 bases left between them. The CDR3 consists of 16 residues. The germline V gene has CDR1 SGHDT and CDR2 YYEEEE. The DNA of the CDR3 is TGTGCCAGCAGCTTGGAGGCAGGCTTGGGGCACCGGGAGCTGTTTTTT. Protein product: CASSLEAGLGHRELFF.

This clone was picked up one time. The J gene is TRBJ1-6, the V gene TRBV5-1; 7 nucleotides agree with TRBD1. The V gene's germline CDR1 is SGHRS and CDR2 YFSETQ. This CDR3 has 15 residues. Trimming at V came to 3 bases and at J to 10 bases, leaving 10 bases not matched to a gene. In DNA, the CDR3 is TGCGCCAGCAGCTCGCAGACAGGGTCATTCTCACCCCTCCACTTT. It is translated as CASSSQTGSFSPLHF. The full variable domain, rest sourced from reference TRBV5-1 and TRBJ1-6, is KAGVTQTPRYLIKTRGQQVTLSCSPISGHRSVSWYQQTPGQGLQFLFEYFSETQRNKGNFPGRFSGRQFSNSRSEMNVSTLELGDSALYLCASSSQTGSFSPLHFGNGTRLTVT.

The chain links TRBV9 to TRBJ1-4; weak D call: TRBD1 (5 bases). Trimming took off 1 base at V and 8 bases at J, with 15 bases between the two ends. The CDR3 totals 15 residues. In germline, CDR1 is SGDLS, CDR2 YYNGEE. Here the CDR3 DNA reads TGTGCCAGCAGCGTACATGGGGGTCGGAAGGAAAAACTGTTTTTT. It codes for CASSVHGGRKEKLFF.

The rearrangement joins TRBV7-3 to TRBJ1-5, with TRBD1 identical over 8 bases. CDR3 length: 15 residues. With 0 bases clipped from V and 2 bases from J, the junction kept 0 bases outside the gene matches. Germline V CDR1 and CDR2: SGHTA, FQGTGA. For the CDR3, the DNA is TGTGCCAGCAGCTTAACGACAGGGGGCAATCAGCCCCAGCATTTT. Amino acids: CASSLTTGGNQPQHF. The variable domain in full, with the rest retrieved from reference TRBV7-3 and TRBJ1-5, is GAGVSQTPSNKVTEKGKYVELRCDPISGHTALYWYRQSLGQGPEFLIYFQGTGAADDSGLPNDRFFAVRPEGSVSTLKIQRTERGDSAVYLCASSLTTGGNQPQHFGDGTRLSIL.

The sample holds a few counts of this clone. V and J are TRBV4-2 and TRBJ2-3, with D perhaps matching TRBD2 (6 bases). Germline V gene sequence: CDR1 LGHNA, CDR2 YNFKEQ. CDR3 size: 17 residues. V lost 1 base, J lost 7 bases, and 21 bases lay in between. The DNA for the CDR3 is TGTGCCAGCAGCCAAGCGAGCTTAGCGGCGCGAGCAAATACGCAGTATTTT. Amino acids: CASSQASLAARANTQYF.

The rearrangement joins TRBV15 to TRBJ2-1; 8 bases fit TRBD2. The CDR3 is 15 amino acids. The J segment lost 5 bases and the V segment lost 3 bases, leaving 6 bases of the junction unmatched. Germline assignment: CDR1 LNHNV and CDR2 YYDKDF (reference sequence). The CDR3 coding sequence is TGTGCCACCAGCAGCAGTGCGGGAGGACACAATGAGCAGTTCTTC. Translated: CATSSSAGGHNEQFF.

V and J are TRBV14 and TRBJ1-6; D might be TRBD1 (6 bases). Trimming took off 5 bases at V and 9 bases at J, with 11 bases between the two ends. The CDR3 totals 13 residues. The V gene's germline CDR1 is SGHDN and CDR2 FVKESK. For the CDR3, the DNA is TGTGCCAGCAGCATAACAGGGAGTTCACCCCTCCACTTT. Its translation is CASSITGSSPLHF.

The genes are TRBV3-1 (or the pseudogene TRBV3-2) and TRBJ1-1, with D unclear. The CDR3 extends over 12 amino acids. V was cut by 1 base and J by 8 bases, with 8 bases left in between. Looked up from germline, CDR1 is LGHDT and CDR2 is YNNKEL (reference sequence). This chain's CDR3 is CASSQGAAEAFF. In DNA, the CDR3 is TGTGCCAGCAGCCAAGGGGCTGCGGAAGCTTTCTTT.

The genes are TRBV5-4 and TRBJ1-5; D gene uncertain. Germline lookup yields CDR1 SGHNT and CDR2 YYREEE (reference sequence). The CDR3 spans 13 residues. V was cut by 1 base and J by 6 bases, with 8 bases left in between. CDR3 residues: CASSLKGSQPQHF. The CDR3 DNA follows: TGTGCCAGCAGCTTGAAGGGCAGTCAGCCCCAGCATTTT.

This clone was seen once. The chain has TRBV7-9 and TRBJ2-6, with D unclear. V was shortened by 5 bases and J by 0 bases, with 11 bases between the two germline ends. This CDR3 has 16 amino acids. Germline V gene sequence: CDR1 SEHNR, CDR2 FQNEAQ (reference sequence). CDR3 bases: TGTGCCAGCAGCCAACCCATAAACTCTGGGGCCAACGTCCTGACTTTC. Translating it yields CASSQPINSGANVLTF.

This sequence joins TRBV7-9 and TRBJ2-5; 9 nucleotides agree with TRBD2. The length of the CDR3 is 15 residues. Germline V lookup: CDR1 SEHNR, CDR2 FQNEAQ (reference sequence). J was trimmed by 2 bases and V by 5 bases; bases with no gene match: 6. The CDR3 spells CASSPPLAGQETQYF. The CDR3 region has the DNA TGTGCCAGCAGCCCACCTCTAGCGGGGCAAGAGACCCAGTACTTC.

The chain recombines TRBV7-3 with TRBJ2-3; D may be TRBD2 (6 bases). Trimming took off 0 bases at V and 0 bases at J, with 7 bases between the two ends. The CDR3 is 15 amino acids. Germline-derived CDR1 and CDR2 are SGHTA and FQGTGA. The CDR3: CASSLTGTSTDTQYF. The CDR3 coding sequence is TGTGCCAGCAGCTTAACTGGGACTAGCACAGATACGCAGTATTTT. The full variable domain, in which reference TRBV7-3 and TRBJ2-3 provide the parts outside the CDR3, is GAGVSQTPSNKVTEKGKYVELRCDPISGHTALYWYRQSLGQGPEFLIYFQGTGAADDSGLPNDRFFAVRPEGSVSTLKIQRTERGDSAVYLCASSLTGTSTDTQYFGPGTRLTVL.

The rearrangement links TRBV19 to TRBJ2-2; D is undetermined. The V gene's germline CDR1 is LNHDA and CDR2 SQIVND (reference sequence). V lost 2 bases and J 0 bases, leaving 7 bases between the germline ends. The CDR3 is 15 residues long. The CDR3 nucleotides read TGTGCCAGTAGTATAAATTCCGCGAACACCGGGGAGCTGTTTTTT. As protein: CASSINSANTGELFF. The full variable domain, in which reference TRBV19 and TRBJ2-2 provide the parts outside the CDR3, is DGGITQSPKYLFRKEGQNVTLSCEQNLNHDAMYWYRQDPGQGLRLIYYSQIVNDFQKGDIAEGYSVSREKKESFPLTVTSAQKNPTAFYLCASSINSANTGELFFGEGSRLTVL.

The chain couples TRBV28 to TRBJ2-3; 7 bases agree with TRBD2. The CDR3 extends over 15 amino acids. J was trimmed by 0 bases and V by 5 bases; bases with no gene match: 5. Germline V gives CDR1 MDHEN, CDR2 SYDVKM. CDR3 sequence (DNA): TGTGCCAGCAGTCGGCCACTAGCGAGCACAGATACGCAGTATTTT. As protein: CASSRPLASTDTQYF.

The chain links TRBV30 to TRBJ1-5; no definite D call. The CDR3 is 14 residues long. V dropped 3 bases and J dropped 0 bases, with 9 bases sitting between them. The V gene's germline CDR1 is GTSNPN and CDR2 SVGIG (reference sequence). Here the CDR3 DNA reads TGTGCCTGGAGCAACAGCTATAGCAATCAGCCCCAGCATTTT. Translated: CAWSNSYSNQPQHF.

This rearrangement joins TRBV11-2 to TRBJ2-3; 13 bases agree with TRBD2. Per germline, CDR1 SGHAT and CDR2 FQNNGV. The J segment lost 5 bases and the V segment lost 2 bases, leaving 7 bases of the junction unmatched. CDR3 size: 17 residues. The CDR3 coding sequence is TGTGCCAGCAGCTTAACTAGCGGGGGGGCGCGGGAAGATACGCAGTATTTT. Encoded protein: CASSLTSGGAREDTQYF.

The gene calls are TRBV11-2 and TRBJ2-7; 10 nucleotides match TRBD1. Trimming cost V 5 bases and J 4 bases; bases outside gene matches: 11. The germline V gene has CDR1 SGHAT and CDR2 FQNNGV. CDR3 length: 16 residues. CDR3 region: CASSPINRDRGYEQYF. CDR3 nucleotide sequence: TGTGCCAGCAGCCCCATTAACCGGGACAGGGGTTACGAGCAGTACTTC.

This clone was observed once. This chain joins TRBV19 and TRBJ1-2, with 10 positions matching TRBD1. V shed 5 bases, J shed 2 bases, and the junction held 5 bases outside the gene matches. From germline, CDR1 is LNHDA and CDR2 SQIVND (reference sequence). The CDR3 extends over 15 amino acids. CDR3 nucleotides: TGTGCCAGTAGTGGGGGACAGGGGATAAACTATGGCTACACCTTC. Protein: CASSGGQGINYGYTF.

The chain carries TRBV21-1 and TRBJ2-7; TRBD2, the table's D call, lacks a check against the DNA. TRBV21-1 is a listed pseudogene. The CDR3 consists of 19 residues. Here the CDR3 DNA reads TGTGCCAGCACCTCAAGTTTAGGACTAGCGGGGCCGGGCGCCTACGAGCAGTACTTC. Its protein is CASTSSLGLAGPGAYEQYF.

The J gene is TRBJ2-7, the V gene TRBV27, with D possibly matching TRBD2 (6 bases). The V end was cut by 5 bases, the J end by 1 base, with 15 bases between. Germline V CDR1 and CDR2: MNHEY, SMNVEV (reference sequence). The CDR3 loop spans 15 amino acids. CDR3 bases: TGTGCCAGCAGTCCCGGGACTTTCGGGTCCTACGAGCAGTACTTC. Amino acids: CASSPGTFGSYEQYF.

The chain is built from TRBV30 and TRBJ1-2, with D possibly matching TRBD1 (5 bases). Germline CDR1 GTSNPN, CDR2 SVGIG (reference sequence). V lost 2 bases and J lost 8, with 15 bases in between. This CDR3 region has 13 residues. The CDR3 here is CAWSPGAATGYTF. The CDR3 DNA follows: TGTGCCTGGAGTCCTGGGGCAGCAACGGGCTACACCTTC.

The chain employs TRBV4-1 and TRBJ1-2; 9 bases are a match to TRBD1. CDR1 MGHRA and CDR2 YSYEKL come from the germline V gene. The trim removed 0 bases at V and 4 bases at J, leaving 15 bases unmatched. This CDR3 contains 19 residues. The CDR3: CASSQDTGGGGGRGYGYTF. The CDR3 DNA reads TGCGCCAGCAGCCAAGATACAGGGGGCGGCGGAGGCCGTGGCTATGGCTACACCTTC.

The chain recombines TRBV28 with TRBJ1-3; TRBD1 might be the D (5 bases). V lost 7 bases and J lost 0, with 13 bases in between. The length of the CDR3 is 15 residues. The germline gives CDR1 MDHEN, CDR2 SYDVKM. For the CDR3, the DNA is TGTGCCAGCAATTCCGGGACGGCCTCTGGAAACACCATATATTTT. This gives the protein CASNSGTASGNTIYF.

This clone has only a few counts. The gene calls are TRBV4-2 and TRBJ1-1, with 9 bases that match TRBD1. Germline CDR1 is LGHNA and CDR2 is YNFKEQ. The CDR3 is made up of 18 amino acids. The V and J ends lost 4 bases and 0 bases, in that order; junction bases with no gene match: 12. CDR3 amino acids: CASSPRQGDGIMNTEAFF. CDR3 DNA: TGTGCCAGCAGCCCACGACAGGGGGACGGAATCATGAACACTGAAGCTTTCTTT.

This clone was picked up a small number of times. CDR3 sequence reads: CASSGLMEPQHF. CDR3 in DNA: TGTGCCAGCAGTGGACTGATGGAGCCCCAGCATTTT. V is TRBV28 and J is TRBJ1-5; D remains ambiguous. Trimming pared 5 bases from V and 8 bases from J, leaving 10 bases between. The CDR3 is 12 amino acids. Germline CDR1 and CDR2: MDHEN and SYDVKM.

Only one count was recorded for this clone. J is TRBJ2-4 and V is TRBV19, with D unclear. Germline lookup yields CDR1 LNHDA and CDR2 SQIVND (reference sequence). The length of the CDR3 is 13 residues. V lost 6 bases to trimming and J lost 6 bases, with 12 bases between them. CDR3: CASRSTSGNIQYF. In DNA form, the CDR3 reads TGTGCCAGTAGGTCGACAAGTGGAAACATTCAGTACTTC.

The J gene is TRBJ1-1, the V gene TRBV12-5, with D unresolved. Trimming removed 3 bases from V and 11 bases from J, with 10 bases in between. The CDR3 has 11 amino acids. The germline V gene encodes CDR1 LGHNT and CDR2 FRNRAP. The CDR3 spells CASGFGQRAFF. The CDR3 DNA is TGTGCTAGTGGTTTCGGGCAGCGGGCTTTCTTT.

This clone was observed once. The rearrangement uses TRBV27 and TRBJ1-5, with TRBD1 matching over 8 bases. The length of the CDR3 is 14 residues. V shed 9 bases, J shed 1 base, and the junction held 5 bases outside the gene matches. Germline CDR1 MNHEY, CDR2 SMNVEV (reference sequence). CDR3 coding DNA: TGTGCCAGTTCGACAGGGGTGAGCAATCAGCCCCAGCATTTT. Translated, it gives CASSTGVSNQPQHF.

This clone has more than one count but fewer than ten. The rearrangement uses TRBV7-8 and TRBJ1-5, with D possibly TRBD1 on 6 matching bases. CDR1 and CDR2 from the germline V gene are SGHVS and FQNEAQ. The V gene lost 5 bases and the J gene lost 5 bases, with 10 bases spanning the gap. CDR3 size: 13 residues. CDR3 region: CASSVRTDQPQHF. CDR3 nucleotides: TGTGCCAGCAGCGTAAGGACAGATCAGCCCCAGCATTTT.

This chain joins TRBV29-1 and TRBJ2-3; possibly TRBD2 for D (6 bases). This CDR3 has 13 residues. V lost 7 bases, J lost 3 bases, and 14 bases lay in between. Germline CDR1 reads SQVTM; CDR2 reads ANQGSEA. The CDR3 region has the DNA TGCAGCGCGGGGCGGGATCCAACAGATACGCAGTATTTT. Encoded protein: CSAGRDPTDTQYF.

V is TRBV6-1 and J is TRBJ1-2; D not certain. CDR1 MNHNS and CDR2 SASEGT come from the germline V gene. V shed 1 base and J shed 9 bases, with 15 bases lying between them. There are 14 residues in the CDR3. The CDR3 reads CASSEDPRRKRYTF. CDR3 sequence (DNA): TGTGCCAGCAGTGAAGACCCGCGGAGGAAGCGCTACACCTTC.